Sequencing of this T cell receptor beta chain was carried out in a study of cytomegalovirus exposure and HLA in healthy donors. On this clone: Its antigen is not known.

Study results and caveats: The study carried out a later analysis of TCR beta sequences. It associated some 17,000 of them with specific HLA alleles at a false discovery rate of 0.05. Sequence variants that were highly shared formed a cluster that was likely a sequencing artifact.

PCR involved 60 Vbeta and 13 Jbeta primers. Assay used: immunoSEQ multiplex PCR; TCRdb lists only in-frame clones, some missing. The sample contains about 210,000 clones, 82% of which appear only once. V lost 4 bases to trimming and J lost 5 bases; unmatched junction nucleotides: 3. The CDR3 extends over 14 amino acids. Germline CDR1 is SGHNT and CDR2 is YENEEA. Sequencing was carried out using PBMCs. The chain combines TRBV11-3 with TRBJ2-2, with TRBD2 matching over 8 bases. The clonotype comes from a man aged 35 to 55 in good health and CMV-seropositive. This chain's CDR3 is CASSSKRETGELFF. The DNA for the CDR3 is TGTGCCAGCAGCTCCAAGCGGGAGACCGGGGAGCTGTTTTTT.